The source of this T cell receptor beta chain is a study of technical replicates of blood from a handful of donors. The CDR3 extends over 16 amino acids. Germline assignment: CDR1 SGHTA and CDR2 FQGNSA. V was pared by 5 bases and J by 4 bases, with 20 bases between. Here immunoSEQ multiplex PCR was the method, and the copy in TCRdb shows in-frame clones only, minus some. The table shows tens of thousands of clones, with just under 95% occurring only once. The receptor was derived from a human donor in good health. Some clones in this sample may be carry-over from other donors' samples. Specimen: PBMCs. The chain links TRBV7-2 to TRBJ1-2, with D possibly matching TRBD1 (5 bases). DNA of the CDR3: TGTGCCAGCAGCCCCAGGCGTCAGGGAAGTACCTATGGCTACACCTTC. Its protein is CASSPRRQGSTYGYTF.